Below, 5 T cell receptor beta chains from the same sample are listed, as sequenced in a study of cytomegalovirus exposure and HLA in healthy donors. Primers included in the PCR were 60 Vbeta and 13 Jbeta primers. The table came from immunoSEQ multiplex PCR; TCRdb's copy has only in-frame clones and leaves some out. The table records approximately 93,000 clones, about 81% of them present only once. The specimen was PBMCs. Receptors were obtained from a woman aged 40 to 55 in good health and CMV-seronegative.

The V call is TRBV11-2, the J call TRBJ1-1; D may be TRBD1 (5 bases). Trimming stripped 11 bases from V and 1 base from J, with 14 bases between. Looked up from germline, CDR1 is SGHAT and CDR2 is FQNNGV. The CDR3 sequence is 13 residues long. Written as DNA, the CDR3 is TGTGCCGGGGCGACAACCCAGAACACTGAAGCTTTCTTT. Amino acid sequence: CAGATTQNTEAFF.

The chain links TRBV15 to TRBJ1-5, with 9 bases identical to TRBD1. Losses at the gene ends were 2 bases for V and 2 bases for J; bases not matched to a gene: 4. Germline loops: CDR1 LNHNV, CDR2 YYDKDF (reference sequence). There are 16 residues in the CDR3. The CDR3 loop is CATSRNRDRGNQPQHF. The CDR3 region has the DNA TGTGCCACCAGCAGAAACCGGGACAGGGGCAATCAGCCCCAGCATTTT.

This CDR3 reads CASSFVTSGSTDTQYF. The CDR3 coding sequence is TGCGCCAGCAGCTTCGTTACTAGCGGGAGCACAGATACGCAGTATTTT. This chain joins TRBV5-1 and TRBJ2-3, with 9 bases matching TRBD2. This CDR3 region has 16 residues. With V trimmed by 2 bases and J by 0 bases, 4 bases remained unmatched. CDR1 and CDR2 (germline): SGHRS, YFSETQ.

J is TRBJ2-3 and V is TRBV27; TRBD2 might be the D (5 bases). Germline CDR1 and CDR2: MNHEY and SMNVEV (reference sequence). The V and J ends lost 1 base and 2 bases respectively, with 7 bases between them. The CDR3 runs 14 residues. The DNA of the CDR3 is TGTGCCAGCAGTTTATTGGACTTCACAGATACGCAGTATTTT. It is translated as CASSLLDFTDTQYF.

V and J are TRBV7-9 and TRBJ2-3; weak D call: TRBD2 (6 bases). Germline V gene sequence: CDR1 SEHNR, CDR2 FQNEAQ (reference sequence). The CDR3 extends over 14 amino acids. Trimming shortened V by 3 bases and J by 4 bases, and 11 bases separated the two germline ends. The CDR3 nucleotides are TGTGCCAGCAGCTTCCGACTAGGGGCAGATACGCAGTATTTT. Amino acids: CASSFRLGADTQYF.